The T cell receptor (beta chain) described here comes from a study of T cells in Graves' hyperthyroidism and ophthalmopathy. In the study overall: Peripheral blood draws took place at initial diagnosis, ahead of any treatment. Points from the study as a whole: Using 13 V-J features, a model discriminated ophthalmopathy from stable hyperthyroidism.

With duration under 3 months, ophthalmopathy was active: Clinical Activity Score at least 3, NOSPECS at least 4. Those patients with uncontrolled infection, other autoimmune disease, pregnancy or lactation were excluded. This CDR3 spans 15 amino acids. The V end lost 5 bases, the J end lost 2 bases, and 15 bases lay between the germline ends. CDR1 and CDR2 (germline): MRHNA, SNTAGT. Amplification of TCR beta CDR3 regions used RNA as the template. HTBI primers were employed in a first-round RT-PCR of the TCR CDR3. TCRdb itself ran the multiplex PCR reads through MiXCR, one entry per CDR3 protein. Counted here are about 250,000 distinct CDR3 sequences, roughly a quarter occurring once; the ten biggest clones make up around 32%. In the case of this clonotype: The antigen is undetermined.

The V call is TRBV6-4, the J call TRBJ2-5, with D perhaps given as TRBD1 or TRBD2 (5 bases each). Specimen: blood. This sequence was found in a woman aged 40 to 50 with Graves' ophthalmopathy. The CDR3 sequence: CASSYGGRPQETQYF. CDR3 in DNA: TGTGCCAGCAGTTATGGGGGACGACCTCAAGAGACCCAGTACTTC.